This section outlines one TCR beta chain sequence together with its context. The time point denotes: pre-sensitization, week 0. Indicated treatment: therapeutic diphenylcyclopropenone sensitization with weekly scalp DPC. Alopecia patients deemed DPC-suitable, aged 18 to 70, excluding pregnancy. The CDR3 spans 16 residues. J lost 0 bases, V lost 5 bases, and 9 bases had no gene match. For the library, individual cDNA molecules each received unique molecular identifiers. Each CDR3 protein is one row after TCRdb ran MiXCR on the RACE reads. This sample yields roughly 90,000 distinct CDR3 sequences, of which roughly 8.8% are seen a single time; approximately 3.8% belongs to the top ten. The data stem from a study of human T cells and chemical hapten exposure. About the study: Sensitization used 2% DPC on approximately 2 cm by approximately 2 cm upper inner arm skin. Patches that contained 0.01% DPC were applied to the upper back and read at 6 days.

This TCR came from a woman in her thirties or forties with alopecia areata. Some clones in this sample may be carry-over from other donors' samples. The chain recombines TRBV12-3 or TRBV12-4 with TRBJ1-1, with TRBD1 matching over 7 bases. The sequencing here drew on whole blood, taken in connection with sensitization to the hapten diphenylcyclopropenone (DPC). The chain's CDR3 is CASSMTGSPMNTEAFF. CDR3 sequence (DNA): TGTGCCAGCAGTATGACAGGGTCCCCAATGAACACTGAAGCTTTCTTT.